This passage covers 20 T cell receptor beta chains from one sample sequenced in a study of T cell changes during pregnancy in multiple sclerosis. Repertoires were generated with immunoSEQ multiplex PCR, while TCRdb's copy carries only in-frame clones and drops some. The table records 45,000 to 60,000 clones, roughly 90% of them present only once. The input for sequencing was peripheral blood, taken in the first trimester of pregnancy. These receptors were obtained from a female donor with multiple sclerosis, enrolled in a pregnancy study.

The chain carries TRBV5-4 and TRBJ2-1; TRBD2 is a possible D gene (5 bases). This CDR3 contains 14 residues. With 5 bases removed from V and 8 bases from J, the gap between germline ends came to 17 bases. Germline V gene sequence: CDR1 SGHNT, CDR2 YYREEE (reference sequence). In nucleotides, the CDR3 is TGTGCCAGCAGGCGAACCACCGGGAACTATGAGCAGTTCTTC. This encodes CASRRTTGNYEQFF.

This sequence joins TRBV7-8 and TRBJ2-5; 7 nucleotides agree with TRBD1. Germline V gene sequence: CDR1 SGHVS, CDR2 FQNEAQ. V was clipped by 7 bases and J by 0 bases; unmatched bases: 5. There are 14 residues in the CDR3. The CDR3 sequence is CASTTDRDQETQYF. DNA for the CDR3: TGTGCCAGCACTACCGACAGGGACCAAGAGACCCAGTACTTC.

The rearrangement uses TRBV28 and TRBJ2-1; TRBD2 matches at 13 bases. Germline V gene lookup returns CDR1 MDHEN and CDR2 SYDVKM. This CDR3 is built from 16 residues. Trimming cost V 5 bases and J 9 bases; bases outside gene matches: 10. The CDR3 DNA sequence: TGTGCCAGCAGTGCCATACTAGCGGGGGGGCCCGTTGAGCAGTTCTTC. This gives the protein CASSAILAGGPVEQFF.

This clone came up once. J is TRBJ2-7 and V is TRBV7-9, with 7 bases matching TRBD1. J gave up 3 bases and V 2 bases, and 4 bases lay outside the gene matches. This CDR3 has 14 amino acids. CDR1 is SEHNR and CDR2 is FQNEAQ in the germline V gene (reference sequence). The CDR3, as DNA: TGTGCCAGCAGCTTACTCAGGGACAGCTACGAGCAGTACTTC. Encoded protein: CASSLLRDSYEQYF.

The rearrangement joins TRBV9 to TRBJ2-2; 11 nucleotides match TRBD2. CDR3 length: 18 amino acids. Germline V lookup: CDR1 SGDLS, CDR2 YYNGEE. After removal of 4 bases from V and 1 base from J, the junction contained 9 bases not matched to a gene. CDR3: CASSPDLLAGGNTGELFF. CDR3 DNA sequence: TGTGCCAGCAGCCCAGACCTGCTAGCGGGGGGGAACACCGGGGAGCTGTTTTTT.

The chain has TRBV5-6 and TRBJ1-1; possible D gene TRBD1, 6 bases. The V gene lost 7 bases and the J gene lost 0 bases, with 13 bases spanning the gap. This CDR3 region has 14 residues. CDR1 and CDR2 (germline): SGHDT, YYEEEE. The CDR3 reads CASGTDSLNTEAFF. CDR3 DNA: TGTGCCAGCGGCACGGACAGCTTGAACACTGAAGCTTTCTTT.

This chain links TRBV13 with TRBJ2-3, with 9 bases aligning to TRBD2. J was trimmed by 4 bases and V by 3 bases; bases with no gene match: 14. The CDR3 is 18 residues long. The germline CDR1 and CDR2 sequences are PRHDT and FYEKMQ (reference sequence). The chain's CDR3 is CASSFGPLAGGSPDTQYF. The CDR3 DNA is TGTGCCAGCAGCTTTGGCCCTCTCGCGGGGGGGAGTCCAGATACGCAGTATTTT. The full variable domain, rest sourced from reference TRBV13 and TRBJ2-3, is AAGVIQSPRHLIKEKRETATLKCYPIPRHDTVYWYQQGPGQDPQFLISFYEKMQSDKGSIPDRFSAQQFSDYHSELNMSSLELGDSALYFCASSFGPLAGGSPDTQYFGPGTRLTVL.

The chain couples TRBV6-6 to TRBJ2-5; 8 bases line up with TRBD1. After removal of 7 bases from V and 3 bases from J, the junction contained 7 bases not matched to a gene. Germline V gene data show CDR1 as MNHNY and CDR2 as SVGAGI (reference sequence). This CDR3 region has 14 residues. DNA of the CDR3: TGTGCCAGCACCCTGGCGGACAGGGAAGAGACCCAGTACTTC. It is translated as CASTLADREETQYF.

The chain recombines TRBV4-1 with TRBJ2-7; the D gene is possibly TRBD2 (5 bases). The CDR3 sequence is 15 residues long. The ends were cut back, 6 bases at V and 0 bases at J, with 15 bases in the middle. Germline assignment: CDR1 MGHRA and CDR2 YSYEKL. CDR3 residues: CASSPVGVISYEQYF. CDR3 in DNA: TGCGCCAGCAGTCCCGTCGGGGTCATCTCCTACGAGCAGTACTTC.

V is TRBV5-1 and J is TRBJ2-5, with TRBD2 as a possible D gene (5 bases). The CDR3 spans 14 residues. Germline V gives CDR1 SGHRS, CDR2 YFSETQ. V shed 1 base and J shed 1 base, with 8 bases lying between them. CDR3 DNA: TGCGCCAGCAGCTTGTCGGGGATCCAAGAGACCCAGTACTTC. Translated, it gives CASSLSGIQETQYF. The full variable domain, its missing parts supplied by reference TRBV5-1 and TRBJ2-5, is KAGVTQTPRYLIKTRGQQVTLSCSPISGHRSVSWYQQTPGQGLQFLFEYFSETQRNKGNFPGRFSGRQFSNSRSEMNVSTLELGDSALYLCASSLSGIQETQYFGPGTRLLVL.

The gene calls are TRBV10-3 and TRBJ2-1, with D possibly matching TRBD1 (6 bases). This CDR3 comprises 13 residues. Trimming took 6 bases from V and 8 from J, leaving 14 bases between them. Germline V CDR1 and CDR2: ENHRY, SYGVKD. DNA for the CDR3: TGTGCCATCAGCCTACAGGGTGAGGATGAGCAGTTCTTC. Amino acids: CAISLQGEDEQFF.

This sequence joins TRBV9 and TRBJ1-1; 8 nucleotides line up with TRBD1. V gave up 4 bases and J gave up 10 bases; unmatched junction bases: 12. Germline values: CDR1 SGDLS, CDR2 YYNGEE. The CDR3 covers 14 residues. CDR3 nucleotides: TGTGCCAGCAGCCCAGTAACAGGGGGGTTTGGAGCTTTCTTT. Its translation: CASSPVTGGFGAFF.

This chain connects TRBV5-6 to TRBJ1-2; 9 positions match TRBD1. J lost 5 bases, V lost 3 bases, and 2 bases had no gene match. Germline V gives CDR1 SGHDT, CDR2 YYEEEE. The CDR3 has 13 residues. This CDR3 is CASSSGQGYGYTF. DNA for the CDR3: TGTGCCAGCAGCTCGGGACAGGGATATGGCTACACCTTC.

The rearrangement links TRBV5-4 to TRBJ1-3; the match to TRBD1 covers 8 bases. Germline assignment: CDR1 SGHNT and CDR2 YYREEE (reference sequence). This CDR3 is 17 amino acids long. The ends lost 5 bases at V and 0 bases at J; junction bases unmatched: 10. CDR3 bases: TGTGCCAGCAGGCCTGGCCCCGGGACAGGCTCTGGAAACACCATATATTTT. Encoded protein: CASRPGPGTGSGNTIYF.

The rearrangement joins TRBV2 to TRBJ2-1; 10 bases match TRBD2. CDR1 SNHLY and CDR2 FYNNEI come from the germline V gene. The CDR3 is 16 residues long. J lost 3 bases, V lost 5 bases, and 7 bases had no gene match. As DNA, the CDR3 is TGTGCCAGCAGTAGAGCGGGGGGGCCCATCTACAATGAGCAGTTCTTC. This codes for CASSRAGGPIYNEQFF.

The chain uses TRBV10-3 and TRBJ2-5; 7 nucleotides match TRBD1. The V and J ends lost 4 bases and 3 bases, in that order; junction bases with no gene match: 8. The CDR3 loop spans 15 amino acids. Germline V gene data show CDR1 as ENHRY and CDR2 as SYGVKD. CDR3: CAISGWGQGEETQYF. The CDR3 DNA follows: TGTGCCATCAGTGGCTGGGGTCAGGGGGAAGAGACCCAGTACTTC.

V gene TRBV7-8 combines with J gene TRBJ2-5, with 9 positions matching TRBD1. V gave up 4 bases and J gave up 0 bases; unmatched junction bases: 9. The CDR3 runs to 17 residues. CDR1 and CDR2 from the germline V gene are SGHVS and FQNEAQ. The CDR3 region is CASSYGTGIGYQETQYF. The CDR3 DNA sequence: TGTGCCAGCAGCTACGGGACAGGGATTGGGTACCAAGAGACCCAGTACTTC.

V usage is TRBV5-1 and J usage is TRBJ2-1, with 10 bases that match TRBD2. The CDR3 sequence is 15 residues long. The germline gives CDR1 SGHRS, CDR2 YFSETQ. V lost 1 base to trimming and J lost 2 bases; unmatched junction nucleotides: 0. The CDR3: CASSLLAGAYNEQFF. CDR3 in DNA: TGCGCCAGCAGCTTGCTAGCGGGGGCCTACAATGAGCAGTTCTTC.

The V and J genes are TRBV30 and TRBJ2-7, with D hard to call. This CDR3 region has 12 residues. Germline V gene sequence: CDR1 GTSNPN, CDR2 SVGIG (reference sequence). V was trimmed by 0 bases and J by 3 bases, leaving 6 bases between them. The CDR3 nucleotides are TGTGCCTGGAGTGTACCCGGCTACGAGCAGTACTTC. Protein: CAWSVPGYEQYF.

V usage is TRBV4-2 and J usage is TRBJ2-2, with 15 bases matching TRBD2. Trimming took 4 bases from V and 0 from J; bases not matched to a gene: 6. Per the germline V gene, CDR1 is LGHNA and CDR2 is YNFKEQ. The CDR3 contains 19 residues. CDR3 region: CASSLFGTSGGSNTGELFF. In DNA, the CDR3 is TGTGCCAGCAGCCTCTTCGGGACTAGCGGGGGGTCGAACACCGGGGAGCTGTTTTTT.